Below are 12 T cell receptor beta chains sequenced from a single sample in a study of shared clonotypes between healthy human individuals. Positive CCR7 selection of CD45RO-negative cells yielded the naive CD8 cells, and terminally differentiated effector memory CD45RA+ cells were excluded. The repertoire was sequenced with immunoSEQ multiplex PCR; TCRdb's copy has only in-frame clones and lacks some. The sample lists about 2 million clones, about 95% seen once, with around 1.2% in the top ten. Sequencing was carried out using naive CD8+ T cells sorted from blood. These TCRs come from a man aged 18 to 29 in good health.

The chain is built from TRBV6-1 and TRBJ2-5; the D gene is possibly TRBD1 (6 bases). CDR3 length: 17 amino acids. CDR1 is MNHNS and CDR2 is SASEGT in the germline V gene. Trimming stripped 0 bases from V and 4 bases from J, with 18 bases between. CDR3 sequence (DNA): TGTGCCAGCAGTGAAGCGTTAGCCGGGGAAGGGGGAGAGACCCAGTACTTC. Its protein is CASSEALAGEGGETQYF.

This rearrangement joins TRBV27 to TRBJ1-1, with D possibly matching TRBD1 (5 bases). V lost 6 bases and J 3 bases, leaving 17 bases between the germline ends. CDR1 and CDR2 (germline): MNHEY, SMNVEV (reference sequence). This CDR3 is built from 15 residues. Here the CDR3 DNA reads TGTGCCAGCAGAGGGGACGGTGAAGAGTACACTGAAGCTTTCTTT. Its protein product is CASRGDGEEYTEAFF.

The rearrangement uses TRBV9 and TRBJ1-2, with 7 bases aligning to TRBD1. The CDR3 totals 16 residues. CDR1 is SGDLS, CDR2 YYNGEE, per germline. J gave up 3 bases and V 3 bases, and 11 bases lay outside the gene matches. In DNA, the CDR3 is TGTGCCAGCAGCGGGAATTCCGGGACAGAGGACTATGGCTACACCTTC. Translation gives CASSGNSGTEDYGYTF.

The chain joins TRBV9 to TRBJ2-7, with D perhaps matching TRBD1 (6 bases). The V gene's germline CDR1 is SGDLS and CDR2 YYNGEE. The V and J ends lost 3 bases and 1 base respectively, with 11 bases between them. The CDR3 is 14 residues long. The CDR3 here is CASSDSGESYEQYF. CDR3 nucleotide sequence: TGTGCCAGCAGCGACTCAGGGGAATCCTACGAGCAGTACTTC.

The chain combines TRBV30 with TRBJ1-2; a possible D gene is TRBD1 (5 bases). The CDR3 is made up of 15 amino acids. Trimming pared 4 bases from V and 2 bases from J, leaving 17 bases between. The germline V gene has CDR1 GTSNPN and CDR2 SVGIG (reference sequence). The CDR3, as DNA: TGTGCCTGGATGGGACCTTACTCCTCAAACTATGGCTACACCTTC. Translation gives CAWMGPYSSNYGYTF.

The chain has TRBV5-1 and TRBJ2-2; 7 bases agree with TRBD1. With 6 bases clipped from V and 5 bases from J, the junction kept 4 bases outside the gene matches. This CDR3 comprises 13 residues. The germline V gene has CDR1 SGHRS and CDR2 YFSETQ. CDR3 nucleotides: TGCGCCAGCACGGAACAGGGGACCGGGGAGCTGTTTTTT. Encoded protein: CASTEQGTGELFF.

The gene calls are TRBV5-1 and TRBJ2-1; D is possibly TRBD1 (5 bases). Trimming left V 3 bases short and J 10 bases short, with 8 bases between. Germline V lookup: CDR1 SGHRS, CDR2 YFSETQ. The CDR3 runs 11 residues. As DNA, the CDR3 is TGCGCCAGCAGCTACCAGGGAGAGCAGTTCTTC. It specifies CASSYQGEQFF.

The gene calls are TRBV2 and TRBJ2-5; D might be TRBD1 (6 bases). The germline gives CDR1 SNHLY, CDR2 FYNNEI. Trimming cost V 1 base and J 3 bases, with 9 bases left between them. The CDR3 extends over 14 amino acids. The CDR3, as DNA: TGTGCCAGCAGTGAAGAGGCAGGGGAAGAGACCCAGTACTTC. Its protein product is CASSEEAGEETQYF.

This clone was found a few times. The chain combines TRBV10-3 with TRBJ1-2; unclear D gene. V lost 3 bases to trimming and J lost 3 bases, with 5 bases between them. There are 12 residues in the CDR3. CDR1 and CDR2 from the germline V gene are ENHRY and SYGVKD. The CDR3, as DNA: TGTGCCATCAGTGACAGTTACTATGGCTACACCTTC. This gives the protein CAISDSYYGYTF.

The chain employs TRBV6-5 and TRBJ2-5; tentative D call: TRBD2 (6 bases). CDR3 size: 14 residues. Germline V CDR1 and CDR2: MNHEY, SVGAGI. Trimming shortened V by 2 bases and J by 0 bases, and 7 bases separated the two germline ends. CDR3 protein: CASSYTGDQETQYF. CDR3 DNA: TGTGCCAGCAGTTACACGGGGGACCAAGAGACCCAGTACTTC.

The chain recombines TRBV2 with TRBJ1-1; 12 bases are shared with TRBD1. V gave up 4 bases and J gave up 5 bases; unmatched junction bases: 11. Germline V lookup: CDR1 SNHLY, CDR2 FYNNEI. This CDR3 has 17 residues. This CDR3 reads CASSAGTGGVVGTEAFF. CDR3 nucleotides: TGTGCCAGCAGTGCGGGGACAGGGGGCGTAGTAGGGACTGAAGCTTTCTTT.

The J gene is TRBJ1-2, the V gene TRBV6-6, with a weak D call TRBD1 (6 bases). CDR3 size: 11 residues. CDR1 is MNHNY, CDR2 SVGAGI, per germline (reference sequence). The V and J ends lost 8 bases and 6 bases respectively, with 10 bases between them. In nucleotides, the CDR3 is TGTGCCAGCCCAGGGGAAAATGGCTACACCTTC. This sequence encodes CASPGENGYTF.